Listed below are T cell receptor beta chains from one sample, sequenced in a study of T cells expressing NK-cell markers. TCRdb reprocessed the 5' RACE reads and reports one entry per CDR3 protein, with no DNA. This table lists some 460,000 distinct CDR3 sequences. Sequences were obtained from blood T cells: a sorted CD56 or NKG2C T cell subset, CD4+ or CD8+ T cells, or bulk PBMC T cells (not recorded which). The receptors here all came from a woman aged 45 to 65 in good health. CDR3s include the opening cysteine and the closing phenylalanine or tryptophan.

TRBV20-1	TRBJ1-5	CSAEGQGVGGNQPQHF
TRBV20-1	TRBJ2-7	CSATPVSGGGQYF
TRBV11-2	TRBJ1-3	CASSPRGAGNTIYF
TRBV5-4	TRBJ2-5	CASSLAGLAGHQETQYF
TRBV20-1	TRBJ2-1	CSAVGVLGQFF
TRBV20-1	TRBJ2-1	CSARDRDLQSGQFF
TRBV7-2	TRBJ2-3	CASSLALSAPFLAQYF
TRBV5-1	TRBJ2-5	CASSYAGGWQETQYF
TRBV6-2/TRBV6-3	TRBJ2-6	CASSPLLAGGSGANVLTF
TRBV25-1	TRBJ1-3	CASSEYGSSGNTIYF
TRBV6-2/TRBV6-3	TRBJ2-5	CASSGGQRDQETQYF
TRBV15	TRBJ1-5	CATSTLGLRREPQHF
TRBV5-1	TRBJ2-5	CASGETGRETQYF
TRBV20-1	TRBJ1-6	CSASTGYNSPLHF
TRBV20-1	TRBJ1-2	CSAPFPGRSYGYTF
TRBV3-1	TRBJ1-1	CASSQGQNTEAFF
TRBV5-1	TRBJ1-1	CASSFVGDTEAFF
TRBV11-2	TRBJ2-3	CASSAELAGRDTQYF
TRBV4-1	TRBJ2-3	CASSQDRDSYTDTQYF
TRBV7-9	TRBJ1-3	CASSLGTYTIYF
TRBV6-2/TRBV6-3	TRBJ2-3	CATEETSGRPDTQYF
TRBV10-3	TRBJ2-7	CANWDPDFSYEQYF
TRBV6-6	TRBJ2-3	CASQLADTQYF
TRBV4-2	TRBJ2-1	CASSQGREVSEQFF
TRBV20-1	TRBJ2-3	CSAIGVRVVGTDTQYF
TRBV20-1	TRBJ1-2	CSARGIGQGRNYGYTF
TRBV19	TRBJ2-5	CASSHLQGQGKETQYF
TRBV3-1	TRBJ2-1	CASSRTSGRGDEQFF
TRBV6-4	TRBJ2-1	CASSDGTSGRAEEQFF
TRBV7-6	TRBJ2-5	CASSLSRVRKQETQYF
TRBV14	TRBJ2-7	CASSQGRLAGRYEQYF